This paragraph reports one T cell receptor (beta chain). Germline trimming cut 4 bases from V and 5 bases from J; bases unmatched to any gene: 6. The V gene's germline CDR1 is KGHDR and CDR2 SFDVKD. The CDR3 extends over 15 amino acids. This sample stems from a study of T cells after yellow fever vaccination. Each CDR3 protein is one row after TCRdb ran MiXCR on the 5' RACE reads. This table has more than 20,000 distinct CDR3 sequences, 4% to 6% appearing once. The TCR comes from a man younger than 30 who received the YFV17D yellow fever vaccine. The sample consisted of PBMCs, either bulk or a sorted T-cell subset (CD4+, CD8+, memory, or dextramer-sorted; not recorded which), taken around 45 days after the first yellow fever vaccination. The chain joins TRBV24-1 to TRBJ2-3, with 9 bases lining up with TRBD2. This chain's CDR3 is CATSEGGGGGDTQYF. In DNA form, the CDR3 reads TGTGCCACCAGTGAGGGCGGGGGGGGAGGAGATACGCAGTATTTT.